This entry concerns a single T cell receptor beta chain. This record comes from a study of OX40 agonist ivuxolimab in advanced cancers. Study background: Patients assigned to dose escalation were diagnosed with hepatocellular carcinoma, melanoma, renal cell or head and neck cancer. Three patients got partial responses; one had hepatocellular carcinoma and two had cutaneous melanoma.

Germline V gives CDR1 PRHDT, CDR2 FYEKMQ (reference sequence). CDR3 length equals 14 residues. The V gene lost 5 bases and the J gene lost 2 bases, with 10 bases spanning the gap. Only in-frame clones appear in the TCRdb table, and some are missing; sequencing was by immunoSEQ multiplex PCR. The table shows over 55,000 clones, with roughly nine tenths occurring only once. The chain combines TRBV13 with TRBJ2-1; D gene ambiguous. The TCR was taken from an adult with an advanced solid tumor such as melanoma, head and neck, liver or kidney cancer. Source: CD4+ or CD8+ T cells sorted from blood, taken in a trial of the OX40 agonist ivuxolimab. The CDR3 reads CASSTTGPYNEQFF. The CDR3 region has the DNA TGTGCCAGCAGCACCACGGGTCCCTACAATGAGCAGTTCTTC.